A selection of T cell receptor beta chains follows, all from one sample in a study of control samples from healthy donors and cancer patients. TCRdb's table, derived via immunoSEQ multiplex PCR, lists solely in-frame clones and lacks some. The table shows around 230,000 clones, with 85% to 95% occurring only once. The sequenced material came from blood. These receptors all stem from a man between 50 and 59 years old in good health. The conserved cysteine and the conserved F or W are not part of the CDR3 here.

J gene: TRBJ1-2
V gene: TRBV7-2
CDR3 protein: ASSLTPQGPYT

J gene: TRBJ2-3
V gene: TRBV2
CDR3 protein: ASSEEITDTQY

J gene: TRBJ2-7
V gene: TRBV6-1
CDR3 protein: ASSDGRAGGWEQY

J gene: TRBJ2-1
V gene: TRBV5-1
CDR3 protein: ASSLDESSYNEQF

J gene: TRBJ2-3
V gene: TRBV7-8
CDR3 protein: ASSYLGRSTDTQY

J gene: TRBJ2-1
V gene: TRBV5-4
CDR3 protein: ASTLRGRSNEQF

J gene: TRBJ1-5
V gene: TRBV18
CDR3 protein: ASSPQKTGNQPQH

J gene: TRBJ1-2
V gene: TRBV6-2/TRBV6-3
CDR3 protein: ASSGGRGYT

J gene: TRBJ2-2
V gene: TRBV10-3
CDR3 protein: AISGASGGANTGELF

J gene: TRBJ1-5
V gene: TRBV2
CDR3 protein: ASRYSNQPQH

J gene: TRBJ2-1
V gene: TRBV1
CDR3 protein: TSSQVGPRGGDEQF

J gene: TRBJ1-4
V gene: TRBV30
CDR3 protein: AWEEGTNEKLF

J gene: TRBJ1-2
V gene: TRBV5-5
CDR3 protein: ASSSGTSNYGYT

J gene: TRBJ2-1
V gene: TRBV24-1
CDR3 protein: ATSSIRDRAGNEQF

J gene: TRBJ2-1
V gene: TRBV11-3
CDR3 protein: ASSSSGGTHNEQF

J gene: TRBJ1-5
V gene: TRBV4-1
CDR3 protein: ASSPAERGRPQH

J gene: TRBJ1-5
V gene: TRBV19
CDR3 protein: ASTHGQGSNQPQH